This record concerns one TCR beta chain sequence. Its antigen remains unknown. Unmatched junction bases numbered 11, after V lost 5 bases and J lost 6 bases. Germline CDR1 and CDR2: SGHAT and FQDESV (reference sequence). The length of the CDR3 is 16 residues. This record belongs to a study of CD8 T cells in Susac syndrome. Findings and limits, study-wide: That the number of individuals in its TCR sequencing and HLA analysis was relatively small was acknowledged by the study.

Controls were age- and sex-matched healthy donors. A quantity of about 0.5 to 1 ug RNA underwent reverse transcription using random hexamers. Multiplex PCR with immunoSEQ amplified the TCR beta CDR3 across 54 Vbeta and 13 Jbeta. TCRdb re-derived calls from the immunoSEQ multiplex PCR reads in MiXCR, one entry per CDR3 protein. The sample has around 59,000 distinct CDR3 sequences, over 85% seen once; the top ten hold 0.15% to 0.2%. The rearrangement uses TRBV11-1 and TRBJ2-1; 9 positions match TRBD1. The TCR sequence derives from a human donor in good health. The sample was CD8+ T cells from PBMCs. The CDR3 protein is CASSPAEGQGFNEQFF. The CDR3 nucleotides read TGTGCCAGCAGCCCAGCAGAGGGACAGGGTTTCAATGAGCAGTTCTTC. Combining the CDR3 with reference TRBV11-1 and TRBJ2-1 gives the whole variable domain EAEVAQSPRYKITEKSQAVAFWCDPISGHATLYWYRQILGQGPELLVQFQDESVVDDSQLPKDRFSAERLKGVDSTLKIQPAELGDSAMYLCASSPAEGQGFNEQFFGPGTRLTVL.